Below are 15 T cell receptor beta chains sequenced from a single sample in a study of STAT3 mutations in large granular lymphocyte leukemia. Study results and limitations: At least one immunodominant TCR beta clonotype appeared in every T-cell large granular lymphocyte leukemia patient.

Antigens for these TCRs are unknown. Profiled with immunoSEQ multiplex PCR; TCRdb holds only in-frame clones, not every one. The table lists approximately 650 clones, around 30% of them singletons. The sequencing sample was made of peripheral blood mononuclear cells. All receptors come from a male patient aged 50 to 59 with T-cell large granular lymphocyte leukemia. Some clones in this sample may be carry-over from other donors' samples.

V usage is TRBV5-1 and J usage is TRBJ2-7, with D perhaps given as TRBD1 or TRBD2 (5 bases each). Trimming removed 0 bases from V and 5 bases from J, with 12 bases in between. Germline assignment: CDR1 SGHRS and CDR2 YFSETQ. CDR3 length: 14 residues. DNA for the CDR3: TGCGCCAGCAGCTTGGCCCCAGGGACCAACGAGCAGTACTTC. The encoded protein is CASSLAPGTNEQYF.

This clone is large by share. V and J are TRBV19 and TRBJ2-7; TRBD2 is a possible D gene (6 bases). The CDR3 has 14 residues. Germline CDR1 is LNHDA and CDR2 is SQIVND (reference sequence). V was shortened by 3 bases and J by 3 bases, with 12 bases between the two germline ends. CDR3 sequence reads: CASSIGGNDYEQYF. DNA of the CDR3: TGTGCCAGTAGTATCGGAGGGAACGACTACGAGCAGTACTTC.

The gene calls are TRBV7-9 and TRBJ2-1; D may correspond to TRBD1 or TRBD2 (5 bases each). The germline V and J ends were trimmed by 4 bases and 9 bases, with 16 bases remaining between them. Germline V gene data show CDR1 as SEHNR and CDR2 as FQNEAQ (reference sequence). The CDR3 extends over 14 amino acids. In DNA, the CDR3 is TGTGCCAGCAGCTACGGGACGCCGCCGGGTGAGCAGTTCTTC. This encodes CASSYGTPPGEQFF.

The chain carries TRBV13 and TRBJ1-2; D perhaps matches TRBD1 (5 bases). CDR1 is PRHDT and CDR2 is FYEKMQ in the germline V gene (reference sequence). The CDR3 consists of 15 residues. Between the trimmed V and J ends, which lost 4 bases and 0 bases, there was a span of 12 bases. This CDR3 is CASSSTTETNYGYTF. Written as DNA, the CDR3 is TGTGCCAGCAGCTCGACGACAGAGACTAACTATGGCTACACCTTC.

The chain has TRBV18 and TRBJ1-5; unclear D gene. V was cut by 3 bases and J by 7 bases, with 19 bases left in between. This CDR3 is 16 amino acids long. Germline loops: CDR1 KGHSH, CDR2 LQKENI. The CDR3 is CASSPGIFGVQQPQHF. The CDR3, as DNA: TGTGCCAGCTCACCGGGTATTTTCGGGGTACAACAGCCCCAGCATTTT.

This clone was detected only a few times. The V gene is TRBV6-1, the J gene TRBJ2-1; D might be TRBD2 (6 bases). Per the germline V gene, CDR1 is MNHNS and CDR2 is SASEGT. The ends were cut back, 5 bases at V and 6 bases at J, with 17 bases in the middle. The CDR3 is 15 amino acids. CDR3: CASSLRLATTNEQFF. CDR3 bases: TGTGCCAGCAGTTTGAGGCTAGCGACAACCAATGAGCAGTTCTTC.

This clone has more than one count but fewer than ten. The J gene is TRBJ2-2, the V gene TRBV29-1; no firm D call. Germline V gives CDR1 SQVTM, CDR2 ANQGSEA. There are 12 residues in the CDR3. The V end was cut by 4 bases, the J end by 0 bases, with 3 bases between. CDR3 residues: CSVVANTGELFF. The CDR3 nucleotides are TGCAGCGTTGTCGCGAACACCGGGGAGCTGTTTTTT.

V gene TRBV6-6 combines with J gene TRBJ1-5, with 8 bases aligning to TRBD1. The CDR3 is 14 amino acids. Germline CDR1 and CDR2: MNHNY and SVGAGI (reference sequence). Trimming took 4 bases from V and 2 from J; bases not matched to a gene: 1. For the CDR3, the DNA is TGTGCCAGCAGTTCGACAGGGGGCAATCAGCCCCAGCATTTT. Its translation: CASSSTGGNQPQHF.

This sequence joins TRBV27 and TRBJ2-1, with TRBD1 matching over 9 bases. V shed 8 bases and J 10 bases; nucleotides not matched to a gene: 15. This CDR3 comprises 15 residues. Germline V gives CDR1 MNHEY, CDR2 SMNVEV (reference sequence). The CDR3 nucleotides are TGTGCCAGCTTTTCCGGGACAGGGTCTCGTCGGGAGCAGTTCTTC. Protein: CASFSGTGSRREQFF.

This clone appeared a few times. The V and J genes are TRBV7-2 and TRBJ2-7; 10 bases fit TRBD2. With 5 bases clipped from V and 2 bases from J, the junction kept 3 bases outside the gene matches. CDR3 length: 14 amino acids. Germline V CDR1 and CDR2: SGHTA, FQGNSA. This chain's CDR3 is CASSQAGGTYEQYF. As DNA, the CDR3 is TGTGCCAGCAGCCAAGCGGGAGGGACCTACGAGCAGTACTTC.

The V and J genes are TRBV5-1 and TRBJ2-3; D not resolved. CDR1 SGHRS and CDR2 YFSETQ come from the germline V gene. This CDR3 contains 14 residues. Trimming took 1 base from V and 0 from J, leaving 6 bases between them. The CDR3 region is CASSLIRSTDTQYF. The CDR3 region has the DNA TGCGCCAGCAGCTTGATCAGGAGCACAGATACGCAGTATTTT.

This clone was seen more than once but under ten times. V usage is TRBV18 and J usage is TRBJ2-5; D is undetermined. The CDR3 length is 13 residues. Trimming shortened V by 4 bases and J by 1 base, and 7 bases separated the two germline ends. Germline loops: CDR1 KGHSH, CDR2 LQKENI. The CDR3: CASSLSAQETQYF. As DNA, the CDR3 is TGTGCCAGCTCACTATCGGCCCAAGAGACCCAGTACTTC. Using reference TRBV18 and TRBJ2-5 for the parts outside the CDR3, the full variable domain is NAGVMQNPRHLVRRRGQEARLRCSPMKGHSHVYWYRQLPEEGLKFMVYLQKENIIDESGMPKERFSAEFPKEGPSILRIQQVVRGDSAAYFCASSLSAQETQYFGPGTRLLVL.

This clone rates as medium-sized. The chain links TRBV27 to TRBJ1-1; D remains ambiguous. The CDR3 covers 13 residues. Germline V gene lookup returns CDR1 MNHEY and CDR2 SMNVEV (reference sequence). The ends were cut back, 6 bases at V and 6 bases at J, with 14 bases in the middle. CDR3 sequence: CASSPSAWAEAFF. The CDR3 nucleotides read TGTGCCAGCAGCCCGTCGGCTTGGGCTGAAGCTTTCTTT.

This clone was picked up a small number of times. The CDR3 protein is CAWSAHRTSANNEQFF. The CDR3 nucleotides read TGTGCCTGGAGTGCCCACAGGACTAGCGCGAACAATGAGCAGTTCTTC. The chain employs TRBV30 and TRBJ2-1; 9 positions match TRBD2. Looked up from germline, CDR1 is GTSNPN and CDR2 is SVGIG (reference sequence). This CDR3 is built from 16 residues. Losses at the gene ends were 1 base for V and 5 bases for J; bases not matched to a gene: 9.

The chain uses TRBV4-1 and TRBJ1-4, with D maybe TRBD1 (5 bases). The CDR3 has 13 residues. The V gene lost 10 bases and the J gene lost 6 bases, with 15 bases spanning the gap. In germline, CDR1 is MGHRA, CDR2 YSYEKL. CDR3 loop: CATTGLGDEKLFF. The CDR3 DNA follows: TGCGCCACTACGGGTCTGGGGGATGAAAAACTGTTTTTT.